A single sample gave rise to the 28 T cell receptor beta chains below, sequenced in a study of OX40 agonist ivuxolimab in advanced cancers. Profiled with immunoSEQ multiplex PCR; TCRdb holds only in-frame clones, not every one. This sample carries 70,000 to 85,000 clones, roughly nine tenths of them seen once, and the ten largest clones take approximately 0.93%. The sequencing here drew on CD4+ or CD8+ T cells sorted from blood, taken in a trial of the OX40 agonist ivuxolimab. The receptors come from an adult with an advanced solid tumor such as melanoma, head and neck, liver or kidney cancer.

The chain couples TRBV18 to TRBJ1-3; possible D gene TRBD1, 6 bases. V lost 3 bases, J lost 2 bases, and 8 bases lay in between. Germline CDR1 KGHSH, CDR2 LQKENI. The CDR3 has 14 residues. The CDR3 loop reads CASSPKGAGNTIYF. The CDR3 nucleotides are TGTGCCAGCTCACCGAAGGGGGCTGGAAACACCATATATTTT.

The rearrangement links TRBV5-4 to TRBJ2-7, with D possibly being TRBD1 (6 bases). The CDR3 spans 14 residues. The germline gives CDR1 SGHNT, CDR2 YYREEE (reference sequence). The germline V and J ends were trimmed by 5 bases and 3 bases, with 15 bases remaining between them. The CDR3 loop is CASRPSTQGYEQYF. The CDR3 DNA reads as TGTGCCAGCAGGCCCAGTACACAGGGCTACGAGCAGTACTTC.

The genes are TRBV6-1 and TRBJ1-3; the D gene is possibly TRBD1 (6 bases). The germline V and J ends were trimmed by 1 base and 4 bases, with 8 bases remaining between them. The CDR3 runs 14 residues. Germline loops: CDR1 MNHNS, CDR2 SASEGT. CDR3 in amino acids: CASSEGGGGNTIYF. The DNA for the CDR3 is TGTGCCAGCAGTGAAGGCGGGGGCGGAAACACCATATATTTT.

The rearrangement joins TRBV10-1 to TRBJ2-1; D unresolved. Germline CDR1 reads WNHNN; CDR2 reads SYGVQD (reference sequence). Trimming cost V 1 base and J 2 bases, with 24 bases left between them. The CDR3 length is 20 residues. The CDR3 nucleotides read TGCGCCAGCAGTGAGTACGGCCCCCCGAATACTCGACGGGCCTACAATGAGCAGTTCTTC. Its protein is CASSEYGPPNTRRAYNEQFF.

The chain joins TRBV27 to TRBJ2-1; 7 bases agree with TRBD2. The J segment lost 4 bases and the V segment lost 3 bases, leaving 15 bases of the junction unmatched. The V gene's germline CDR1 is MNHEY and CDR2 SMNVEV (reference sequence). The CDR3 runs to 18 residues. CDR3 sequence reads: CASSFARPQRGLYNEQFF. CDR3 sequence (DNA): TGTGCCAGCAGTTTTGCCCGGCCCCAGCGGGGATTATACAATGAGCAGTTCTTC.

This chain links TRBV19 with TRBJ2-3, with 9 positions matching TRBD2. The CDR3 spans 15 residues. Per the germline V gene, CDR1 is LNHDA and CDR2 is SQIVND (reference sequence). V was pared by 1 base and J by 4 bases, with 3 bases of the junction left unmatched. CDR3 in DNA: TGTGCCAGTAGTATAGGGACTAGCGCCGCAGATACGCAGTATTTT. Translated, it gives CASSIGTSAADTQYF.

The rearrangement links TRBV19 to TRBJ2-3; perhaps TRBD2 as D (6 bases). Trimming pared 0 bases from V and 1 base from J, leaving 8 bases between. The CDR3 has 15 residues. CDR1 LNHDA and CDR2 SQIVND come from the germline V gene (reference sequence). CDR3 DNA sequence: TGTGCCAGTAGTATAGAGTCTAGCGGCACAGATACGCAGTATTTT. It codes for CASSIESSGTDTQYF.

V gene TRBV19 combines with J gene TRBJ2-3; D ambiguous. The CDR3 is 12 residues long. Trimming cost V 6 bases and J 4 bases, with 8 bases left between them. Germline values: CDR1 LNHDA, CDR2 SQIVND (reference sequence). CDR3 residues: CASRAKADTQYF. In nucleotides, the CDR3 is TGTGCCAGTAGGGCTAAGGCAGATACGCAGTATTTT.

This clone was seen only once. The rearrangement joins TRBV5-4 to TRBJ2-7, with 9 bases identical to TRBD2. The CDR3 consists of 15 residues. Per germline, CDR1 SGHNT and CDR2 YYREEE (reference sequence). Losses at the gene ends were 3 bases for V and 5 bases for J; bases not matched to a gene: 9. The CDR3 DNA is TGTGCCAGCAGCTCCGGGACTAGCAGGTTGGACGAGCAGTACTTC. Its protein product is CASSSGTSRLDEQYF.

This chain joins TRBV28 and TRBJ1-5; D uncertain. V was cut by 6 bases and J by 5 bases, with 17 bases left in between. Germline V gene lookup returns CDR1 MDHEN and CDR2 SYDVKM. The CDR3 covers 15 residues. The CDR3 sequence is CASSADGNLDQPQHF. The DNA of the CDR3 is TGTGCCAGCAGCGCCGACGGGAACTTGGATCAGCCCCAGCATTTT.

This chain connects TRBV7-9 to TRBJ2-5, with TRBD2 matching over 8 bases. The CDR3 sequence is 14 residues long. Per germline, CDR1 SEHNR and CDR2 FQNEAQ (reference sequence). V lost 1 base and J lost 4; bases outside the gene matches: 2. The CDR3 sequence is CASSLGSGAETQYF. CDR3 nucleotides: TGTGCCAGCAGCTTAGGTAGCGGGGCAGAGACCCAGTACTTC.

The chain has TRBV9 and TRBJ1-4, with TRBD1 matching 7 bases. V shed 3 bases, J shed 4 bases, and the junction held 3 bases outside the gene matches. The CDR3 has 14 residues. CDR1 and CDR2 from the germline V gene are SGDLS and YYNGEE. The CDR3 DNA reads as TGTGCCAGCAGCGCGACAGGGAATAATGAAAAACTGTTTTTT. This sequence encodes CASSATGNNEKLFF.

J is TRBJ1-3 and V is TRBV7-2, with D possibly being TRBD1 (5 bases). Trimming cost V 5 bases and J 3 bases, with 11 bases left between them. The CDR3 extends over 14 amino acids. Germline lookup yields CDR1 SGHTA and CDR2 FQGNSA. CDR3 bases: TGTGCCAGCAGCCCGCAGGGTTTTGGAAACACCATATATTTT. Translated, it gives CASSPQGFGNTIYF.

The rearrangement uses TRBV7-9 and TRBJ1-6, with 8 bases identical to TRBD1. The V segment lost 5 bases and the J segment 7 bases; nucleotides outside the gene matches: 1. Germline loops: CDR1 SEHNR, CDR2 FQNEAQ (reference sequence). The CDR3 sequence is 13 residues long. The CDR3 sequence is CASSRQGNSPLHF. CDR3 nucleotides: TGTGCCAGCAGCCGACAGGGGAATTCACCCCTCCACTTT.

The chain recombines TRBV18 with TRBJ1-2; no clear D gene. CDR3 length: 14 residues. V lost 2 bases, J lost 2 bases, and 9 bases lay in between. The germline gives CDR1 KGHSH, CDR2 LQKENI. The CDR3 coding sequence is TGTGCCAGCTCACCAGGGGTCTGGAACTATGGCTACACCTTC. Translated: CASSPGVWNYGYTF.

In its sample, this clone was seen once. The J gene is TRBJ2-3, the V gene TRBV28; tentative D call: TRBD2 (6 bases). The CDR3 has 14 amino acids. The germline gives CDR1 MDHEN, CDR2 SYDVKM. The V and J ends lost 6 bases and 7 bases respectively, with 17 bases between them. The DNA for the CDR3 is TGTGCCAGCAGGCCCCAGGACTACCCTCATACGCAGTATTTT. This sequence encodes CASRPQDYPHTQYF.

The chain carries TRBV7-9 and TRBJ2-2; 9 nucleotides line up with TRBD2. V lost 5 bases, J lost 4 bases, and 5 bases stayed unmatched. From germline, CDR1 is SEHNR and CDR2 FQNEAQ (reference sequence). The CDR3 runs to 15 residues. This CDR3 is CASSPGLASTGELFF. The CDR3, as DNA: TGTGCCAGCAGCCCGGGACTAGCAAGCACCGGGGAGCTGTTTTTT.

V usage is TRBV19 and J usage is TRBJ2-1; 9 positions agree with TRBD2. The germline CDR1 and CDR2 sequences are LNHDA and SQIVND (reference sequence). CDR3 length: 16 residues. V was pared by 3 bases and J by 4 bases, with 7 bases of the junction left unmatched. The CDR3 coding sequence is TGTGCCAGTAGTATCTTGGGACTAGCCGAGTACAATGAGCAGTTCTTC. It codes for CASSILGLAEYNEQFF.

V is TRBV19 and J is TRBJ2-7; D might be TRBD1 (6 bases). V shed 1 base and J shed 2 bases, with 15 bases lying between them. Per germline, CDR1 LNHDA and CDR2 SQIVND (reference sequence). The length of the CDR3 is 16 residues. CDR3 nucleotide sequence: TGTGCCAGTAGTATAGGAAGGACAGTAAGCCCCTACGAGCAGTACTTC. This sequence encodes CASSIGRTVSPYEQYF.

The gene calls are TRBV7-2 and TRBJ2-4, with TRBD1 matching 8 bases. The CDR3 spans 19 residues. The V gene's germline CDR1 is SGHTA and CDR2 FQGNSA. V gave up 2 bases and J gave up 0 bases; unmatched junction bases: 12. The CDR3 DNA follows: TGTGCCAGCAGCTTATCTGTGACAGGGGCAACCTTAGCCAAAAACATTCAGTACTTC. It translates to CASSLSVTGATLAKNIQYF.

The chain has TRBV4-1 and TRBJ2-5; D possibly uses TRBD1 or TRBD2 (5 bases each). Germline V gene data show CDR1 as MGHRA and CDR2 as YSYEKL. There are 15 residues in the CDR3. Trimming took off 5 bases at V and 6 bases at J, with 19 bases between the two ends. Written as DNA, the CDR3 is TGCGCCAGCAGCTCCCTCTCCGGGGCTGGGAAGACCCAGTACTTC. Translation gives CASSSLSGAGKTQYF.

This rearrangement joins TRBV7-9 to TRBJ1-1, with D hard to call. The CDR3 totals 15 residues. The germline V and J ends were trimmed by 2 bases and 1 base, with 11 bases remaining between them. The germline V gene has CDR1 SEHNR and CDR2 FQNEAQ (reference sequence). Here the CDR3 reads CASSLSGVGNTEAFF. The CDR3 DNA is TGTGCCAGCAGCTTATCTGGGGTGGGGAACACTGAAGCTTTCTTT.

This clone was counted a few times. J is TRBJ1-5 and V is TRBV6-4; no definite D call. V was shortened by 3 bases and J by 5 bases, with 8 bases between the two germline ends. Germline assignment: CDR1 MRHNA and CDR2 SNTAGT. The CDR3 sequence is 13 residues long. The CDR3 DNA reads TGTGCCAGCAGTGAGTCCGGGGATCAGCCCCAGCATTTT. It specifies CASSESGDQPQHF.

This clone was observed a single time. The chain employs TRBV18 and TRBJ2-3; 8 positions agree with TRBD1. Per the germline V gene, CDR1 is KGHSH and CDR2 is LQKENI. The CDR3 is 17 amino acids. The ends lost 3 bases at V and 2 bases at J; junction bases unmatched: 10. The CDR3 coding sequence is TGTGCCAGCTCACCTAGCCGGAACAGGGGGGCCACAGATACGCAGTATTTT. It translates to CASSPSRNRGATDTQYF.

This sequence joins TRBV5-1 and TRBJ1-3, with 8 positions matching TRBD1. The germline V gene encodes CDR1 SGHRS and CDR2 YFSETQ. The V and J ends lost 6 bases and 4 bases, in that order; junction bases with no gene match: 9. The CDR3 contains 15 residues. The CDR3 DNA reads as TGCGCCAGCACCCTGACAGGGGCCGACGGAAACACCATATATTTT. Its translation is CASTLTGADGNTIYF.

This chain uses TRBV6-6 with TRBJ1-2; D is possibly TRBD1 (6 bases). Germline V gives CDR1 MNHNY, CDR2 SVGAGI (reference sequence). The CDR3 covers 15 residues. Trimming took off 7 bases at V and 5 bases at J, with 20 bases between the two ends. CDR3 sequence: CASNPGGAHGYGYTF. The CDR3 region has the DNA TGTGCCAGCAATCCGGGGGGGGCACACGGTTATGGCTACACCTTC.

The chain uses TRBV19 and TRBJ1-3; TRBD1 matches at 8 bases. The CDR3 sequence is 17 residues long. The junction had 9 bases not matched to a gene; V was cut back by 4 bases and J by 1 base. The germline V gene encodes CDR1 LNHDA and CDR2 SQIVND (reference sequence). The CDR3: CASSKLQGAQSGNTIYF. The CDR3 coding sequence is TGTGCCAGTAGTAAACTCCAGGGGGCGCAGTCTGGAAACACCATATATTTT. Complete variable domain (other parts from reference TRBV19 and TRBJ1-3): DGGITQSPKYLFRKEGQNVTLSCEQNLNHDAMYWYRQDPGQGLRLIYYSQIVNDFQKGDIAEGYSVSREKKESFPLTVTSAQKNPTAFYLCASSKLQGAQSGNTIYFGEGSWLTVV.

The chain links TRBV7-9 to TRBJ1-1; no clear D. Trimming stripped 1 base from V and 0 bases from J, with 6 bases between. CDR3 length equals 14 residues. CDR1 is SEHNR, CDR2 FQNEAQ, per germline (reference sequence). CDR3 DNA: TGTGCCAGCAGCTTAGGACATTTGAACACTGAAGCTTTCTTT. It translates to CASSLGHLNTEAFF.